This paragraph reports one TCR beta chain. The PCR was carried out with 60 Vbeta primers and 13 Jbeta primers. Here immunoSEQ multiplex PCR was the method, and the copy in TCRdb shows in-frame clones only, minus some. The sample holds some 120,000 clones, roughly 73% seen once. The sample belongs to a study of cytomegalovirus exposure and HLA in healthy donors. Trimming stripped 8 bases from V and 2 bases from J, with 12 bases between. From germline, CDR1 is KGHSH and CDR2 LQKENI. This CDR3 is 13 amino acids long. Sequencing input: PBMCs. The sequence was obtained from a woman in her 30s in good health and CMV-seronegative. The rearrangement joins TRBV18 to TRBJ2-5, with D possibly being TRBD1 (6 bases). The CDR3 coding sequence is TGTGCCAGCAGTCGACAGGTTCAAGAGACCCAGTACTTC. Amino acids: CASSRQVQETQYF.